Following are 12 T cell receptor beta chains from one sample sequenced in a study of blood T cell repertoires in COVID-19. TCRdb's copy holds only in-frame clones and misses some; the assay was immunoSEQ multiplex PCR. The sample carries 100,000 to 150,000 clones, approximately 85% recorded once. Sample: peripheral blood. These receptor sequences come from a man aged 25 to 40 with COVID-19, enrolled during active disease.

The chain uses TRBV11-2 and TRBJ2-3; 7 bases map to TRBD2. Germline CDR1 and CDR2: SGHAT and FQNNGV. With 1 base clipped from V and 0 bases from J, the junction kept 7 bases outside the gene matches. There are 17 residues in the CDR3. CDR3 region: CASSLGGAGPSTDTQYF. The CDR3 bases are TGTGCCAGCAGCTTAGGTGGAGCGGGGCCTAGCACAGATACGCAGTATTTT.

This clone was seen once. The chain combines TRBV27 with TRBJ2-1; 7 bases match TRBD2. The V gene end was trimmed by 6 bases and the J gene end by 3 bases; junction bases not matched to a gene: 11. Looked up from germline, CDR1 is MNHEY and CDR2 is SMNVEV (reference sequence). The length of the CDR3 is 16 residues. CDR3 nucleotides: TGTGCCAGCAGCACTCTTCTGGGGGGGGGCTACAATGAGCAGTTCTTC. Translated: CASSTLLGGGYNEQFF.

The CDR3 coding sequence is TGCGCCAGCAGCTTGACAGGAGATACGCAGTATTTT. Translating gives CASSLTGDTQYF. This sequence joins TRBV5-1 and TRBJ2-3; possible D gene TRBD1, 5 bases. This CDR3 region has 12 residues. The germline V and J ends were trimmed by 1 base and 5 bases, with 5 bases remaining between them. The germline CDR1 and CDR2 sequences are SGHRS and YFSETQ. Looking up the rest from reference TRBV5-1 and TRBJ2-3 gives the full variable domain: KAGVTQTPRYLIKTRGQQVTLSCSPISGHRSVSWYQQTPGQGLQFLFEYFSETQRNKGNFPGRFSGRQFSNSRSEMNVSTLELGDSALYLCASSLTGDTQYFGPGTRLTVL.

This chain links TRBV27 with TRBJ2-7, with a weak D call TRBD2 (6 bases). This CDR3 is 20 amino acids long. Germline loops: CDR1 MNHEY, CDR2 SMNVEV (reference sequence). V was shortened by 7 bases and J by 1 base, with 32 bases between the two germline ends. The CDR3 protein is CASNEGEGAGLRKGSYEQYF. CDR3 coding DNA: TGTGCCAGCAACGAAGGAGAGGGTGCGGGGCTCCGAAAGGGTTCCTACGAGCAGTACTTC.

This chain uses TRBV5-4 with TRBJ2-7; 7 nucleotides agree with TRBD1. V lost 0 bases, J lost 0 bases, and 0 bases stayed unmatched. The length of the CDR3 is 14 residues. Germline CDR1 is SGHNT and CDR2 is YYREEE (reference sequence). CDR3 region: CASSLAGGSYEQYF. For the CDR3, the DNA is TGTGCCAGCAGCTTGGCAGGGGGCTCCTACGAGCAGTACTTC.

CDR3: CASKVGPSSYNEQFF. The CDR3 coding sequence is TGCGCCAGCAAGGTGGGGCCGAGCTCCTACAATGAGCAGTTCTTC. The rearrangement uses TRBV4-1 and TRBJ2-1, with a weak D call TRBD1 (5 bases). The CDR3 totals 15 residues. Per germline, CDR1 MGHRA and CDR2 YSYEKL. V lost 7 bases to trimming and J lost 0 bases, with 13 bases between them.

This rearrangement joins TRBV7-9 to TRBJ2-1, with a possible D match to TRBD2 (6 bases). The ends were cut back, 5 bases at V and 16 bases at J, with 21 bases in the middle. The germline V gene has CDR1 SEHNR and CDR2 FQNEAQ (reference sequence). CDR3 length equals 13 residues. The CDR3 loop is CASSANVGDSPFF. The CDR3 coding sequence is TGTGCCAGCAGCGCCAACGTCGGGGACTCCCCATTCTTC.

The rearrangement links TRBV4-1 to TRBJ1-5, with no clear D. There are 14 residues in the CDR3. V gave up 8 bases and J gave up 5 bases, with 16 bases separating them. Germline assignment: CDR1 MGHRA and CDR2 YSYEKL. The CDR3 protein is CASRASGEDQPQHF. For the CDR3, the DNA is TGCGCCAGCCGCGCTTCCGGAGAGGATCAGCCCCAGCATTTT.

The chain recombines TRBV2 with TRBJ2-1, with 10 bases aligning to TRBD2. The CDR3 is 17 amino acids. Per the germline V gene, CDR1 is SNHLY and CDR2 is FYNNEI. V trimming: 4 bases; J trimming: 6 bases; junction bases outside the gene matches: 12. The CDR3 spells CASSGGNLAGVFNEQFF. The CDR3 DNA reads TGTGCCAGCAGTGGCGGCAATCTAGCGGGGGTTTTCAATGAGCAGTTCTTC.

Only one count was recorded for this clone. The chain uses TRBV9 and TRBJ1-2, with D maybe TRBD1 (5 bases). V was shortened by 6 bases and J by 4 bases, with 10 bases between the two germline ends. The CDR3 is 12 residues long. The germline CDR1 and CDR2 sequences are SGDLS and YYNGEE. The CDR3 protein is CASKGGGYGYTF. CDR3 in DNA: TGTGCCAGCAAGGGCGGGGGCTATGGCTACACCTTC.

This chain joins TRBV6-4 and TRBJ2-1; tentative D call: TRBD2 (6 bases). CDR1 and CDR2 (germline): MRHNA, SNTAGT. The CDR3 has 15 amino acids. V lost 4 bases and J 2 bases, leaving 12 bases between the germline ends. CDR3 sequence reads: CASSVQGGTYNEQFF. CDR3 coding DNA: TGTGCCAGCAGTGTTCAGGGCGGGACCTACAATGAGCAGTTCTTC.

V gene TRBV5-4 combines with J gene TRBJ2-1; TRBD1 aligns across 7 bases. The V gene's germline CDR1 is SGHNT and CDR2 YYREEE (reference sequence). V lost 4 bases to trimming and J lost 3 bases; unmatched junction nucleotides: 10. The CDR3 runs to 16 residues. DNA for the CDR3: TGTGCCAGCAGCCCGAACCCGGGGACAGACTACAATGAGCAGTTCTTC. Translated: CASSPNPGTDYNEQFF.